This TCR beta chain was obtained from a study of CD8+ T cells in alopecia areata. General observations from the study: Among the cells sequenced in scalp samples are also the resident alphabeta T cells of normal skin. It was lesional scalp, especially alopecia totalis/universalis, that showed higher clonality than normal scalp.

The sorting of pooled cutaneous lymph node cells relied on CD4, CD8alpha, NKG2D, NKG2ACE and other markers. This clone was seen more than once but under ten times. What it binds is not known. Gene and germline names: mouse. The sequenced fragment ends 4 residues before the CDR3 boundary, so the rest is inferred from the germline J gene. Following extraction, RNA underwent reverse transcription to cDNA, which served as the sequencing template. Data came from immunoSEQ multiplex PCR; TCRdb stores just in-frame clones and leaves some out. Observed in the sample are roughly 260,000 clones, none of them singletons. After removal of 0 bases from V and 3 bases from J, the junction contained 2 bases not matched to a gene. This CDR3 spans 16 amino acids. The germline V gene encodes CDR1 LGHNA and CDR2 YNLKQL (reference sequence).

The rearrangement uses TRBV5 and TRBJ2-1; 10 nucleotides align to TRBD1. The TCR was taken from a C3H/HeJ mouse with alopecia areata. For this strain, the MHC haplotype corresponds to H2-k. Sequencing was performed on CD4+ T cells sorted from a lymph node. The CDR3 is CASSQEDRGGYAEQFF. The DNA read from the CDR3 is TGTGCCAGCAGCCAAGAGGACAGGGGGGGCTATGCT.